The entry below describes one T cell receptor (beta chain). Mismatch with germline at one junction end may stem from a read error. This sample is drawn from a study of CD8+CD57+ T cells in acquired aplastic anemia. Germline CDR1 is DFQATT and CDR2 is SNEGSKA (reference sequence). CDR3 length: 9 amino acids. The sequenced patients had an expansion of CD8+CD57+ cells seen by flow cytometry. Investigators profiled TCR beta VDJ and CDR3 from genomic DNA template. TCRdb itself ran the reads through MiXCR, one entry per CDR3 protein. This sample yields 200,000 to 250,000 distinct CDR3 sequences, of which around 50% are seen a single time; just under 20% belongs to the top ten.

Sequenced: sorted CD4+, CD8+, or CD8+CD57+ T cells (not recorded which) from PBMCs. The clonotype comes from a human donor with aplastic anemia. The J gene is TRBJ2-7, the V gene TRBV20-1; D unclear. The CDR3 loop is CSADYERYF. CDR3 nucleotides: TGCAGTGCCGATTACGAGCGGTACTTC.